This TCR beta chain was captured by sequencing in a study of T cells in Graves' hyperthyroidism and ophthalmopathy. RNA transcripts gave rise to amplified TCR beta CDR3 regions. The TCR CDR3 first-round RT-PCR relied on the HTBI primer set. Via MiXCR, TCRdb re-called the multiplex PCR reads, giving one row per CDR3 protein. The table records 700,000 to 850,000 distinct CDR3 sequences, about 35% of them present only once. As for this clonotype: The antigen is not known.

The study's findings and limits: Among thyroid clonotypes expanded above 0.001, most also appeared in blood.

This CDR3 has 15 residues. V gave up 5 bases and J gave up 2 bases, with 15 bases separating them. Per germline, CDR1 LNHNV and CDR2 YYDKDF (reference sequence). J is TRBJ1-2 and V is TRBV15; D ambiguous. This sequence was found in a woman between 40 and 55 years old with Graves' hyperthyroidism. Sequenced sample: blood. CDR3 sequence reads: CATSSPTTGNYGYTF. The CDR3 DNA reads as TGTGCCACCAGCTCACCGACAACGGGGAACTATGGCTACACCTTC.